This T cell receptor (beta chain) was profiled in a study of blood T cell repertoires in COVID-19. Study summary: The United States, Italy and Spain were the sources of the acute and convalescent COVID-19 samples.

Clones were sequenced by immunoSEQ multiplex PCR, and TCRdb holds only the in-frame ones, with some missing. Here the sample spans about 74,000 clones, under 85% being singletons. J was trimmed by 3 bases and V by 0 bases; bases with no gene match: 5. The germline V gene has CDR1 SGDLS and CDR2 YYNGEE. The CDR3 runs 17 residues. The sequencing input was peripheral blood. This TCR came from a man in his 70s with acute or convalescent COVID-19. The chain couples TRBV9 to TRBJ2-2; 10 bases are shared with TRBD2. CDR3 bases: TGTGCCAGCAGCGTAGCTAGCGGGGGCTTAGACACCGGGGAGCTGTTTTTT. Protein product: CASSVASGGLDTGELFF.